This TCR beta chain appears in the sequencing data of a study of regulatory T cells in long-lasting Graves disease (dated by TCRdb to the early 2020s). For the wider study: Antithyroid drugs had been taken for less than 3 months by newly diagnosed Graves' disease patients. The study was conducted in China and was registered as a clinical trial. This study used TCR sequencing and RNA sequencing of peripheral blood to compare persistent Graves' disease patients against newly diagnosed Graves' disease patients. A total of roughly 35 samples underwent TCR sequencing: some 13 from persistent and some 20 from newly diagnosed Graves' disease patients. General study outcomes and caveats: The authors acknowledged the small sample size as a limitation that may reduce accuracy. Only the TCR beta chain was sequenced and analyzed. The study examined only peripheral blood because the primary lesion, thyroid tissue, could not be accessed. Persistent disease showed preferential use of TRBV28, TRBJ1-2 and TRBJ2-5, whereas newly diagnosed disease favored TRBV20-1 and TRBJ2-1. Persistent patients shared more public clonotypes among themselves (around 3,000) than newly diagnosed patients did (about 900). Persistent Graves' disease patients showed lower TCR Shannon entropy and fewer highly expanded clones than newly diagnosed patients, suggesting clonal expansion.

V is reduced by 1 base and J by 4 bases, leaving a spacing of 11 bases between them. From the cysteine up to the phenylalanine, the CDR3 has a length of 13 residues. Of the read, only the CDR3 DNA is kept; its 39 bases are in frame from base 1. CDR1 is given as DFQATT and CDR2 as SNEGSKA, both from the germline V gene (reference sequence). Library preparation used multiplex PCR. The instrument given in TCRdb is Illumina HiSeq 4000. CDR3 regions were amplified by Arm-PCR with iRepertoire HTBI primers to construct TCR beta libraries. PCR products were gel purified before sequencing. The study's own analysis went as follows. A total of some 60 TRBV and 14 TRBJ segments were identified across samples and were used for gene usage analysis of CDR3 amino acid clonotypes. Filtered high-quality paired reads were merged into contigs using COPE and FqMerger. BLAST was used to align contigs to the IMGT TRBV, TRBD and TRBJ reference genes, and CDR3 was defined following IMGT. Any clonotype with a frequency above 0.1% was classified as a highly expanded clone. Shannon entropy was used to measure repertoire diversity, and the Gini coefficient was used to measure V-J evenness. Clonotypes shared by more than one individual were considered public. Using fastp trimming at Q25 and MiXCR clonotype assembly, TCRdb reanalyzed the public sequencing data and kept in-frame beta chains. Rows are unified per CDR3 protein, each entry keeping the most common DNA and genes. The V and J calls and clone size are TCRdb's, not the authors'. Counted in this sample were about 610,000 distinct CDR3 sequences; roughly 16% of them appeared once. Around 13% of the sample is held by the ten biggest clonotypes.

For this clonotype: What antigen it recognizes has not been identified. Base-call qualities are not available, and no considerably larger clone is one nucleotide away.

The time point label here, explained by the study, means: newly diagnosed GD, antithyroid drugs for less than 3 months. For both TCR sequencing and RNA sequencing, RNA was extracted from PBMCs using TRIzol. The diagnosis of Graves' disease followed American Thyroid Association guidelines. Recruitment of patients was carried out at an endocrinology department in Xi'an, China. Each patient gave around 9.2 milliliters of peripheral blood, collected in an EDTA anticoagulant tube. PBMCs were isolated by Ficoll Paque Plus density gradient separation without further T cell sorting. An Agilent 2100 Bioanalyzer and agarose gel were used to assess RNA quality, and a NanoDrop 2000 was used to measure RNA concentration. The same specimen was also included in a second study, on T cells in Graves' hyperthyroidism and ophthalmopathy. The second paper states: Stable Graves' hyperthyroidism was defined as no progression to ophthalmopathy during 18 months of follow-up. Hyperthyroidism patients were aged 18 to 65 years and newly diagnosed, with disease duration of less than 2 months. Exclusion was applied to patients with uncontrolled infections, other autoimmune diseases, pregnancy or lactation. Diagnoses were established on the basis of clinical symptoms, serum thyroxine and TRAb, thyroid ultrasound, and orbital computed tomography. The TCR CDR3 was subjected to a first round of RT-PCR using the HTBI primer set and the Qiagen OneStep RT-PCR kit. Most expanded thyroid clonotypes (frequency above 0.001) were also found in blood, which suggests that blood repertoires may mirror thyroid immune responses. Ophthalmopathy was separated from stable hyperthyroidism by a 13 V-J signature model, with approximately 89% sensitivity and roughly 84% specificity obtained in cross-validation and 80%/75% obtained in testing. In validation, progression to ophthalmopathy was predicted by the model with nearly 71% sensitivity and 72.22% specificity, a median of roughly 6 months before onset. To identify TCR V-J signatures that set the groups apart, the researchers used a discovery cohort of 95 to 100 patients, made up of under 50 with Graves' ophthalmopathy and some 58 with stable Graves' hyperthyroidism. Prospective prediction of ophthalmopathy was tested in an independent validation cohort consisting of 18 to 20 hyperthyroidism patients and 17 patients who later progressed to ophthalmopathy. The approximately 90 discovery patients were randomly split 7:3 into training and test sets. In addition, the study compared T-cell repertoires in thyroid tissue and in blood from five or six Graves' hyperthyroidism patients. After blood sampling, hyperthyroidism patients were treated with methimazole at a starting dose of 30 mg daily, and ophthalmopathy patients were treated with high-dose intravenous methylprednisolone. Libraries were constructed in a second round of multiplex PCR, after which size selection and purification were carried out. Libraries were sequenced paired-end with 100 bp reads on an Illumina HiSeq2000. Raw data were processed with SOAPnuke, discarding reads with adapters, uncalled bases, mean Phred below 15, or no exact constant-primer or identifier match. High-quality paired reads were merged with COPE v1.2.5, and unique nucleotide sequences were defined as clonotypes. MiTCR v1.1 was used to align the clonotypes against IMGT TRBV, TRBD and TRBJ reference segments. The analysis was restricted to V-J combinations with a frequency above 0.0001, which together covered around 99% of the repertoires. The TCS score was defined as F50 (clonal expansion) divided by E x V (chaos), with BLOSUM62-based TCRdist calculated between CDR3 peptides within each V-J. Welch's t-statistics and random forest reduced roughly 500 V-J features to 10 to 15, which were used in a naive Bayes classifier (R e1071). No statistical method was used to fix the sample size in advance, and group allocation was not hidden from the investigators. TCR Vbeta CDR3 sequencing of approximately 140 peripheral blood samples (approximately 44 ophthalmopathy, roughly 72 hyperthyroidism and some 17 progressor patients) is reported in the paper.

This chain is built from TRBV20-1 and TRBJ2-7, with the D gene too uncertain to name. This specimen was peripheral blood mononuclear cells (PBMCs), taken at new diagnosis, from a patient treated with antithyroid drugs. This TCR was sampled from a man between 18 and 29 years old with Graves disease. Donor details come from another sample of the same person, matched by shared clones. The CDR3 protein is CSARAPAKYEQYF. The nucleotide sequence reads TGCAGTGCTAGAGCCCCGGCGAAGTACGAGCAGTACTTC.